Presented here are 27 T cell receptor beta chains from one specimen sequenced in a study of identical twins. MiXCR, applied by TCRdb to the 5' RACE reads, yields one record per CDR3 protein. In the table there are around 570,000 distinct CDR3 sequences, roughly 9.5% of which are singletons. The sample also formed part of further work on yellow fever vaccine responses in identical twins.

Sequenced input: PBMCs. The receptors were sampled from a woman aged 18-29 years in good health.

This clonotype was observed at least ten times. The rearrangement links TRBV5-6 to TRBJ1-6; D is undetermined. CDR1 and CDR2 (germline): SGHDT, YYEEEE. The CDR3 contains 14 residues. V was clipped by 2 bases and J by 7 bases, with 10 bases between them. The CDR3 bases are TGTGCCAGCAGCTTACCCGATCGGAATTCACCCCTCCACTTT. Encoded protein: CASSLPDRNSPLHF.

This chain uses TRBV11-2 with TRBJ2-3, with 7 nucleotides matching TRBD1. Trimming at V came to 5 bases and at J to 8 bases, leaving 13 bases not matched to a gene. The CDR3 contains 15 residues. CDR1 is SGHAT and CDR2 is FQNNGV in the germline V gene. The CDR3: CASSPRTGELSTQYF. The CDR3 DNA follows: TGTGCCAGCAGCCCGAGGACAGGCGAATTGAGTACGCAGTATTTT.

This clonotype came up many times. The chain is built from TRBV7-8 and TRBJ2-2, with a weak D call TRBD2 (6 bases). The CDR3 is 16 amino acids. Germline V gene data show CDR1 as SGHVS and CDR2 as FQNEAQ. V was trimmed by 1 base and J by 3 bases, leaving 12 bases between them. CDR3 bases: TGTGCCAGCAGCTTAGGGGGGACTGCATACACCGGGGAGCTGTTTTTT. This codes for CASSLGGTAYTGELFF.

The V gene is TRBV21-1, the J gene TRBJ1-3. TRBV21-1 is flagged as a pseudogene. The CDR3 is made up of 16 amino acids. DNA of the CDR3: TGTGCCAGCAGCCTGGACGGCGACAACTCTGGAAACACCATATATTTT. Protein sequence: CASSLDGDNSGNTIYF.

The CDR3 is CAISPTEQGATSYEQYF. Written as DNA, the CDR3 is TGTGCCATCAGTCCAACGGAACAGGGGGCAACCTCCTACGAGCAGTACTTC. The chain combines TRBV10-3 with TRBJ2-7, with 9 bases lining up with TRBD1. The CDR3 runs 17 residues. Germline V CDR1 and CDR2: ENHRY, SYGVKD. V lost 5 bases, J lost 0 bases, and 11 bases stayed unmatched.

The chain couples TRBV5-1 to TRBJ2-2, with 9 bases identical to TRBD1. Unmatched junction bases numbered 2, after V lost 2 bases and J lost 3 bases. Per the germline V gene, CDR1 is SGHRS and CDR2 is YFSETQ. The CDR3 runs 15 residues. The CDR3 sequence: CASSFWDRDTGELFF. The CDR3 nucleotides read TGCGCCAGCAGCTTTTGGGACAGGGACACCGGGGAGCTGTTTTTT.

In this sample, this clonotype turned up many times. The chain carries TRBV6-1 and TRBJ2-5, with 12 bases identical to TRBD2. V lost 5 bases to trimming and J lost 4 bases; unmatched junction nucleotides: 5. The CDR3 runs 15 residues. Germline-derived CDR1 and CDR2 are MNHNS and SASEGT. The CDR3 DNA reads TGTGCCAGCAGTACCCCGGGACTAGCGGGAGAGACCCAGTACTTC. Amino acids: CASSTPGLAGETQYF.

At least ten counts were recorded for this clonotype. V is TRBV2 and J is TRBJ1-2; possible D gene TRBD1, 5 bases. V lost 8 bases and J lost 5, with 12 bases in between. CDR1 SNHLY and CDR2 FYNNEI come from the germline V gene. This CDR3 region has 12 residues. This CDR3 reads CASSRQFYGYTF. The CDR3 DNA sequence: TGTGCCAGCTCGCGACAGTTTTATGGCTACACCTTC. Filled out from reference TRBV2 and TRBJ1-2, the complete variable domain reads EPEVTQTPSHQVTQMGQEVILRCVPISNHLYFYWYRQILGQKVEFLVSFYNNEISEKSEIFDDQFSVERPDGSNFTLKIRSTKLEDSAMYFCASSRQFYGYTFGSGTRLTVV.

This clonotype was counted once. This chain links TRBV7-9 with TRBJ2-3; TRBD2 is a possible D gene (6 bases). The CDR3 has 16 residues. Trimming removed 4 bases at V and 6 bases at J, with 20 bases between. CDR1 and CDR2 (germline): SEHNR, FQNEAQ (reference sequence). For the CDR3, the DNA is TGTGCCAGCAGCTCCGGTCCTAGCGCCTCCTTGGATACGCAGTATTTT. This gives the protein CASSSGPSASLDTQYF. The whole variable domain, filled in from reference TRBV7-9 and TRBJ2-3, reads DTGVSQNPRHKITKRGQNVTFRCDPISEHNRLYWYRQTLGQGPEFLTYFQNEAQLEKSRLLSDRFSAERPKGSFSTLEIQRTEQGDSAMYLCASSSGPSASLDTQYFGPGTRLTVL.

The table lists this clonotype with a few counts. The V call is TRBV4-3, the J call TRBJ2-7; 9 bases agree with TRBD1. CDR1 is LGHNA, CDR2 YSLEER, per germline. The CDR3 consists of 17 residues. The J segment lost 0 bases and the V segment lost 0 bases, leaving 6 bases of the junction unmatched. This CDR3 reads CASSQERTGANSYEQYF. For the CDR3, the DNA is TGCGCCAGCAGCCAAGAGCGGACAGGGGCCAACTCCTACGAGCAGTACTTC.

The chain recombines TRBV12-3 or TRBV12-4 with TRBJ2-1; TRBD2 matches at 9 bases. This CDR3 is 15 amino acids long. The ends lost 9 bases at V and 5 bases at J; junction bases unmatched: 11. The CDR3 reads CASGTDLAGDNEQFF. CDR3 nucleotide sequence: TGTGCCAGTGGAACGGACTTAGCGGGAGACAATGAGCAGTTCTTC.

This chain joins TRBV27 and TRBJ2-5, with 15 nucleotides matching TRBD2. The J segment lost 2 bases and the V segment lost 7 bases, leaving 5 bases of the junction unmatched. The CDR3 runs to 16 residues. CDR1 MNHEY and CDR2 SMNVEV come from the germline V gene (reference sequence). In nucleotides, the CDR3 is TGTGCCAGCAAGGGACTAGCGGGGGGCCGACAAGAGACCCAGTACTTC. It codes for CASKGLAGGRQETQYF.

This clonotype was observed at least ten times. The chain joins TRBV28 to TRBJ2-3; D call uncertain. Germline values: CDR1 MDHEN, CDR2 SYDVKM. Trimming took off 2 bases at V and 6 bases at J, with 6 bases between the two ends. This CDR3 spans 12 amino acids. This chain's CDR3 is CASSLILDTQYF. As DNA, the CDR3 is TGTGCCAGCAGTTTAATATTGGATACGCAGTATTTT. Supplemented by reference TRBV28 and TRBJ2-3, the full variable domain reads DVKVTQSSRYLVKRTGEKVFLECVQDMDHENMFWYRQDPGLGLRLIYFSYDVKMKEKGDIPEGYSVSREKKERFSLILESASTNQTSMYLCASSLILDTQYFGPGTRLTVL.

This chain uses TRBV28 with TRBJ2-7, with a weak D call TRBD2 (7 bases). CDR3 length equals 15 residues. The germline V gene encodes CDR1 MDHEN and CDR2 SYDVKM. V lost 8 bases and J 0 bases, leaving 17 bases between the germline ends. This chain's CDR3 is CASSGEGRGSYEQYF. In DNA form, the CDR3 reads TGTGCCAGCTCCGGGGAGGGCAGGGGCTCCTACGAGCAGTACTTC.

This clonotype has ten or more counts. A junction end diverges from the germline sequence, so it may reflect a read error. The rearrangement uses TRBV12-3 or TRBV12-4 and TRBJ1-2; D gene ambiguous. CDR3 size: 11 residues. The CDR3 coding sequence is TGTGCCAGCAGTTTCCCTGACCCAGCTACATTC. It codes for CASSFPDPATF.

The chain links TRBV4-3 to TRBJ2-7; no clear D. Germline values: CDR1 LGHNA, CDR2 YSLEER. The ends were cut back, 0 bases at V and 2 bases at J, with 14 bases in the middle. This CDR3 is built from 16 residues. CDR3 residues: CASSQDREGPTYEQYF. The CDR3 DNA reads TGCGCCAGCAGCCAAGATAGAGAAGGACCCACCTACGAGCAGTACTTC.

V usage is TRBV5-1 and J usage is TRBJ2-5; perhaps TRBD1 as D (6 bases). The CDR3 totals 14 residues. Germline V lookup: CDR1 SGHRS, CDR2 YFSETQ. Trimming shortened V by 3 bases and J by 3 bases, and 12 bases separated the two germline ends. CDR3 DNA sequence: TGCGCCAGCAGCTCGCCGGGACACAAAGAGACCCAGTACTTC. Residues: CASSSPGHKETQYF.

This clonotype was seen a few times. The genes are TRBV9 and TRBJ2-2; 9 bases map to TRBD1. This CDR3 has 14 amino acids. Germline values: CDR1 SGDLS, CDR2 YYNGEE. Trimming at V came to 9 bases and at J to 5 bases, leaving 8 bases not matched to a gene. The chain's CDR3 is CATLPGQGTGELFF. Written as DNA, the CDR3 is TGTGCCACCCTACCGGGACAGGGAACCGGGGAGCTGTTTTTT.

This clonotype was observed many times. The rearrangement links TRBV28 to TRBJ2-2; possible D gene TRBD2, 6 bases. Germline V gene lookup returns CDR1 MDHEN and CDR2 SYDVKM. The CDR3 totals 15 residues. V was clipped by 3 bases and J by 5 bases, with 13 bases between them. CDR3 region: CASSLGRIGTGELFF. The CDR3 DNA sequence: TGTGCCAGCAGTTTGGGGAGGATAGGGACCGGGGAGCTGTTTTTT.

There are a few counts of this clonotype. The chain has TRBV11-2 and TRBJ2-1; 7 bases are a match to TRBD2. The CDR3 is 19 amino acids. J was trimmed by 8 bases and V by 4 bases; bases with no gene match: 23. CDR1 and CDR2 (germline): SGHAT, FQNNGV. The CDR3 loop is CASSSSWVLGLTIGDEQFF. CDR3 bases: TGTGCCAGCAGCTCGAGTTGGGTTTTGGGACTAACGATTGGGGATGAGCAGTTCTTC.

This clonotype appeared many times. The rearrangement uses TRBV6-6 and TRBJ2-3; D may be TRBD2 (6 bases). In germline, CDR1 is MNHNY, CDR2 SVGAGI (reference sequence). The ends were cut back, 6 bases at V and 6 bases at J, with 13 bases in the middle. CDR3 length: 13 amino acids. In DNA, the CDR3 is TGTGCCAGCAGCCGACTAGTTGGGGATACGCAGTATTTT. As protein: CASSRLVGDTQYF.

The V gene is TRBV29-1, the J gene TRBJ1-1, with 10 bases that match TRBD1. CDR1 SQVTM and CDR2 ANQGSEA come from the germline V gene. CDR3 length: 14 residues. Trimming removed 5 bases from V and 0 bases from J; junction bases left unmatched: 3. CDR3 coding DNA: TGCAGCGTTATGGGACAGGGGATGAACACTGAAGCTTTCTTT. It encodes CSVMGQGMNTEAFF.

This clonotype was counted at least ten times. The CDR3 nucleotides read TGTGCCACCAGTGACCCCGGGACAGGCGACAATGAGCAGTTCTTC. Its translation: CATSDPGTGDNEQFF. V usage is TRBV24-1 and J usage is TRBJ2-1, with 8 positions matching TRBD1. Per the germline V gene, CDR1 is KGHDR and CDR2 is SFDVKD. The CDR3 has 15 residues. Unmatched junction bases numbered 6, after V lost 4 bases and J lost 5 bases.

The sample holds many counts of this clonotype. The rearrangement links TRBV6-5 to TRBJ2-5; tentatively, D is TRBD1 or TRBD2 (5 bases each). V was cut by 2 bases and J by 5 bases, with 18 bases left in between. This CDR3 comprises 16 residues. CDR1 is MNHEY, CDR2 SVGAGI, per germline. DNA of the CDR3: TGTGCCAGCAGTTACGCGGGTTGGGGGTTTGTCGAGACCCAGTACTTC. Protein sequence: CASSYAGWGFVETQYF.

This clonotype was seen many times. V is TRBV9 and J is TRBJ2-2; D possibly corresponds to TRBD2 (7 bases). This CDR3 contains 14 residues. Germline V lookup: CDR1 SGDLS, CDR2 YYNGEE. V was trimmed by 6 bases and J by 5 bases, leaving 14 bases between them. The CDR3 DNA sequence: TGTGCCAGCAATGAGGGGGGGCCGACCGGGGAGCTGTTTTTT. Its translation is CASNEGGPTGELFF.

The chain employs TRBV6-1 and TRBJ1-6; no clear D gene. Germline CDR1 MNHNS, CDR2 SASEGT. Trimming pared 2 bases from V and 5 bases from J, leaving 10 bases between. There are 15 residues in the CDR3. CDR3: CASSELVQHNSPLHF. In DNA form, the CDR3 reads TGTGCCAGCAGTGAACTAGTACAGCATAATTCACCCCTCCACTTT.

This clonotype was found many times. The chain combines TRBV12-3 or TRBV12-4 with TRBJ2-5; 13 nucleotides agree with TRBD2. J gave up 5 bases and V 8 bases, and 8 bases lay outside the gene matches. This CDR3 contains 15 residues. The CDR3 DNA sequence: TGTGCCAGCTGCGAGGGACTAGCGGGGTGTGAGACCCAGTACTTC. Encoded protein: CASCEGLAGCETQYF.